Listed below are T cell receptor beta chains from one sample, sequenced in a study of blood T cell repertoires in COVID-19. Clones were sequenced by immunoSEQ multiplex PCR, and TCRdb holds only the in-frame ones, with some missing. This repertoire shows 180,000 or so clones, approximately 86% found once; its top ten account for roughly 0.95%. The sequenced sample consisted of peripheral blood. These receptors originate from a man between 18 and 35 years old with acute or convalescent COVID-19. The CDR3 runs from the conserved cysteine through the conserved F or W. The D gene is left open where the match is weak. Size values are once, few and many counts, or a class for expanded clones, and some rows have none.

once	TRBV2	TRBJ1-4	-	TGTGCCAGCAGTAAGGACATCCATCCAGGGAATGAAAAACTGTTTTTT	CASSKDIHPGNEKLFF
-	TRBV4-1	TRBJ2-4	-	TGCGCCCGCAGCCCACGAGGGGGGGGTGAAGCCAAAAACATTCAGTACTTC	CARSPRGGGEAKNIQYF
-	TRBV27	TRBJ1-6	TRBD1	TGTGCCAGCAGTTTGGGCAGGGGGCGCGGATCACCCCTCCACTTT	CASSLGRGRGSPLHF
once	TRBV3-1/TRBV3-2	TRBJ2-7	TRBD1	TGTGCCAGCAGCCAAGGGACAGGGTACGGTTTCTACGAGCAGTACTTC	CASSQGTGYGFYEQYF
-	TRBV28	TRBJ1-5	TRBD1	TGTGCCAGTCAGGGCTTGAGGACAGGGGAGCTGTGGAATCAGCCCCAGCATTTT	CASQGLRTGELWNQPQHF
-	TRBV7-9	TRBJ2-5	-	TGTGCCAGCAGCCCTACGCCCGGGAAAAAAGAGACCCAGTACTTC	CASSPTPGKKETQYF
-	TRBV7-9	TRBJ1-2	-	TGTGCCAGCAGTTGGGGGGAGGCTGGCTACACCTTC	CASSWGEAGYTF
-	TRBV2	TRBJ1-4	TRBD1	TGTGCCAGCAGTGCCCCAGGGGGGAGTAATGAAAAACTGTTTTTT	CASSAPGGSNEKLFF
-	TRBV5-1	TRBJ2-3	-	TGCGCCAGCAGCTCCGATTCCAGGGTCCGCACAGATACGCAGTATTTT	CASSSDSRVRTDTQYF
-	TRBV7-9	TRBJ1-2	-	TGTGCCAGCAGCTTAAAACAGAACTCCCTGGACTATGGCTACACCTTC	CASSLKQNSLDYGYTF
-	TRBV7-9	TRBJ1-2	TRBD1	TGTGCCAGCAGCCCCATGGACAGGGTTATTGGCTACACCTTC	CASSPMDRVIGYTF
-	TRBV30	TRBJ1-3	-	TGTGCCTGGAGGGCTTTCTCTGGAAACACCATATATTTT	CAWRAFSGNTIYF
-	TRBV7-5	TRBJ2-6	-	TGTGTCAGAAGCCTAAGGACAGGGGCTAAGGTTTCTGGGGCCAACGTCCTGACTTTC	CVRSLRTGAKVSGANVLTF
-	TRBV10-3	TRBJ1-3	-	TGTGCCATGAAGCTTGACACTGAGGGAAACACCATATATTTT	CAMKLDTEGNTIYF
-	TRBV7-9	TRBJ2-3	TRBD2	TGTGCCAGCAGCTCTCCGACTAGCGGGGTCCTCACAGATACGCAGTATTTT	CASSSPTSGVLTDTQYF
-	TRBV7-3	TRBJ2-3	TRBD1	TGTGCCAGCAGCCGGGGACAGGGAAGGACAGATACGCAGTATTTT	CASSRGQGRTDTQYF